The present T cell receptor (beta chain) was sequenced within a study of OX40 agonist ivuxolimab in advanced cancers. Study in general: It was permissible to have had prior anti-PD-1, anti-PD-L1 or anti-CTLA-4 therapy, and approximately 38% had some. Partial responses were recorded for three patients, including one with hepatocellular carcinoma and two with cutaneous melanoma. Study results and limitations: Relative to CD4+, CD8+ T cells held more expanded clones on average.

A remark on this clone: Its antigen is unidentified.

Germline assignment: CDR1 MDHEN and CDR2 SYDVKM. CDR3 size: 13 residues. V lost 5 bases and J 0 bases, leaving 7 bases between the germline ends. TCRdb keeps only in-frame clones here, not all; method: immunoSEQ multiplex PCR. The data hold 55,000 to 75,000 clones, with about 85% observed a single time. The TCR originated in an adult with an advanced solid tumor such as melanoma, head and neck, liver or kidney cancer. V gene TRBV28 combines with J gene TRBJ1-1; D is possibly TRBD1 (6 bases). The sequences come from CD4+ or CD8+ T cells sorted from blood, collected in a trial of the OX40 agonist ivuxolimab. CDR3 loop: CASSRQVNTEAFF. CDR3 bases: TGTGCCAGCAGTCGACAGGTGAACACTGAAGCTTTCTTT. Full variable domain (outside the CDR3, taken from reference TRBV28 and TRBJ1-1): DVKVTQSSRYLVKRTGEKVFLECVQDMDHENMFWYRQDPGLGLRLIYFSYDVKMKEKGDIPEGYSVSREKKERFSLILESASTNQTSMYLCASSRQVNTEAFFGQGTRLTVV.